A selection of T cell receptor beta chains follows, all from one sample in a study of T cell responses to AZD1222 COVID-19 vaccine. Profiling relied on immunoSEQ multiplex PCR, and the TCRdb table lists in-frame clones only, not all of them. The table lists over 100,000 clones, around 87% of them singletons. The sequencing used peripheral blood, collected 28 days after the second AZD1222 dose. The receptor source for this set is an adult who received the AZD1222 COVID-19 vaccine. The CDR3 runs from the conserved cysteine through the conserved F or W. Each record gives: J gene, D gene, V gene, clone size, CDR3 protein, CDR3 DNA. D genes are given only for firm matches. Rows give clone size only sometimes, using once, few, many, or a class for an expanded clone.

>TRBJ2-2|NA|TRBV12-3/TRBV12-4|NA
CASSDRNTGELFF
TGTGCCAGCAGCGACCGAAACACCGGGGAGCTGTTTTTT
>TRBJ1-1|NA|TRBV18|few
CASSPSTGRDTEAFF
TGTGCCAGCTCACCCTCCACAGGGAGGGACACTGAAGCTTTCTTT
>TRBJ2-7|TRBD1|TRBV6-1|NA
CASSELTGQGNEQYF
TGTGCCAGCAGTGAATTAACGGGACAGGGTAACGAGCAGTACTTC
>TRBJ2-5|TRBD1|TRBV19|NA
CASSQTGGDFETQYF
TGTGCCAGTAGTCAGACAGGGGGCGATTTCGAGACCCAGTACTTC
>TRBJ1-5|NA|TRBV19|NA
CASSIGSGQPQHF
TGTGCCAGTAGTATAGGTTCAGGTCAGCCCCAGCATTTT
>TRBJ2-3|NA|TRBV7-9|once
CASENRAVKTTDTQYF
TGTGCCAGCGAGAACAGAGCGGTGAAAACCACAGATACGCAGTATTTT
>TRBJ2-7|NA|TRBV18|NA
CASSPLGDEQYF
TGTGCCAGCTCACCGCTAGGTGACGAGCAGTACTTC
>TRBJ2-3|TRBD2|TRBV30|few
CAWMASGVLSTDTQYF
TGTGCCTGGATGGCTAGCGGGGTTCTTAGCACAGATACGCAGTATTTT
>TRBJ1-6|NA|TRBV10-3|NA
CAISEVLNNSPLHF
TGTGCCATCAGTGAGGTACTGAATAATTCACCCCTCCACTTT
>TRBJ2-1|TRBD2|TRBV2|once
CASSEFGTSGRARSYNEQFF
TGTGCCAGCAGTGAATTCGGGACTAGCGGGAGGGCCCGGTCCTACAATGAGCAGTTCTTC
>TRBJ2-1|NA|TRBV4-3|NA
CASSQDPGSSSYNEQFF
TGCGCCAGCAGCCAAGATCCCGGGTCTAGCAGTTACAATGAGCAGTTCTTC
>TRBJ1-3|TRBD1|TRBV19|NA
CASKLTGETGNTIYF
TGTGCCAGTAAACTGACAGGGGAAACTGGAAACACCATATATTTT
>TRBJ1-2|NA|TRBV25-1|medium-sized
CASSRVNYGYTF
TGTGCCAGCAGTAGAGTTAACTATGGCTACACCTTC
>TRBJ2-7|TRBD1|TRBV7-8|NA
CASSTGDRGASYEQYF
TGTGCCAGCAGCACTGGGGACAGGGGAGCCTCCTACGAGCAGTACTTC
>TRBJ2-2|TRBD1|TRBV19|NA
CASRRQGDTGELFF
TGTGCCAGTCGACGACAGGGGGACACCGGGGAGCTGTTTTTT
>TRBJ2-2|TRBD1|TRBV7-6|NA
CASSSTTGLTGELFF
TGTGCCAGCAGCTCCACGACAGGGTTAACCGGGGAGCTGTTTTTT
>TRBJ2-7|TRBD2|TRBV28|NA
CASSFGSGAYEQYF
TGTGCCAGCAGTTTTGGTAGCGGGGCCTACGAGCAGTACTTC
>TRBJ1-5|TRBD1|TRBV18|NA
CASSPPTGTGSNQPQHF
TGTGCCAGCTCACCGCCAACCGGGACAGGGAGCAATCAGCCCCAGCATTTT
>TRBJ2-2|NA|TRBV19|NA
CASSIGRGAPGELFF
TGTGCCAGTAGTATAGGTAGGGGGGCGCCCGGGGAGCTGTTTTTT
>TRBJ1-2|NA|TRBV30|NA
CAVADGGGANYGYTF
TGTGCCGTGGCTGACGGGGGGGGTGCCAACTATGGCTACACCTTC
>TRBJ1-1|NA|TRBV3-1/TRBV3-2|NA
CASSLWGPGGAFF
TGTGCCAGCAGCCTTTGGGGGCCCGGGGGGGCTTTCTTT
>TRBJ2-7|NA|TRBV19|NA
CASRSGSSYEQYF
TGTGCCAGTAGAAGCGGGTCCTCCTACGAGCAGTACTTC
>TRBJ2-3|NA|TRBV5-1|NA
CASSLTGGRTDTQYF
TGCGCCAGCAGCTTGACAGGAGGTCGCACAGATACGCAGTATTTT
>TRBJ1-2|TRBD1|TRBV27|NA
CASSFLGQGFGYTF
TGTGCCAGCAGTTTCCTAGGACAGGGGTTTGGCTACACCTTC
>TRBJ1-1|NA|TRBV19|NA
CASSPAGRGAHEAFF
TGTGCCAGTAGTCCGGCCGGGAGGGGGGCTCATGAAGCTTTCTTT
>TRBJ2-7|TRBD2|TRBV7-2|NA
CASSLVLGGVVHEQYF
TGTGCCAGCAGCTTAGTCCTGGGAGGGGTGGTCCACGAGCAGTACTTC
>TRBJ2-7|TRBD2|TRBV28|NA
CASRTPGLAREQYF
TGTGCCAGCAGGACCCCGGGACTAGCGCGGGAGCAGTACTTC
>TRBJ1-2|NA|TRBV29-1|NA
CSVAGGNYGYTF
TGCAGCGTTGCGGGGGGAAACTATGGCTACACCTTC
>TRBJ1-2|NA|TRBV19|NA
CASSIGGLDGYTF
TGTGCCAGTAGTATAGGGGGCTTGGATGGCTACACCTTC
>TRBJ2-2|TRBD2|TRBV18|few
CASSPPSASGRVTGELFF
TGTGCCAGCTCACCACCGTCGGCTAGCGGGAGGGTGACCGGGGAGCTGTTTTTT
>TRBJ2-2|NA|TRBV27|NA
CASGRLRTAGGELFF
TGTGCCAGCGGACGACTTCGTACAGCGGGCGGGGAGCTGTTTTTT
>TRBJ2-1|TRBD2|TRBV11-2|NA
CASSFSSGTRGNEQFF
TGTGCCAGCAGCTTTAGCAGCGGGACTAGGGGGAATGAGCAGTTCTTC
>TRBJ1-4|NA|TRBV4-1|NA
CASSQVRLGEATNEKLFF
TGCGCCAGCAGCCAAGTTCGGCTAGGAGAGGCTACTAATGAAAAACTGTTTTTT
>TRBJ1-2|NA|TRBV19|NA
CASSRGTGQDGYTF
TGTGCCAGTTCCAGGGGTACAGGGCAGGATGGCTACACCTTC
>TRBJ2-2|TRBD1|TRBV6-5|once
CATQNRGTTGELFF
TGTGCCACACAAAACAGGGGTACCACCGGGGAGCTGTTTTTT
>TRBJ2-1|TRBD2|TRBV19|NA
CASTPSGRVYNEQFF
TGTGCCAGTACCCCTAGCGGGAGAGTCTACAATGAGCAGTTCTTC
>TRBJ2-2|TRBD1|TRBV4-2|NA
CASSQTRTGTGGTGELFF
TGTGCCAGCAGCCAAACCCGAACCGGGACAGGGGGCACCGGGGAGCTGTTTTTT
>TRBJ2-1|TRBD2|TRBV28|NA
CASSQREGLGYNEQFF
TGTGCCAGCAGCCAGCGGGAGGGCCTGGGGTACAATGAGCAGTTCTTC
>TRBJ1-5|NA|TRBV28|NA
CASSTSRQGSNQPQHF
TGTGCCAGCAGTACTAGCCGGCAGGGTAGCAATCAGCCCCAGCATTTT
>TRBJ2-1|NA|TRBV11-2|NA
CASSLHQGFEQFF
TGTGCCAGCAGCCTTCATCAGGGATTCGAGCAGTTCTTC
>TRBJ2-1|TRBD1|TRBV27|NA
CASSYLTGAENNEQFF
TGTGCCAGCAGTTATTTGACAGGGGCCGAAAACAATGAGCAGTTCTTC
>TRBJ2-3|NA|TRBV2|NA
CASSESATQYF
TGTGCCAGCAGTGAATCGGCCACGCAGTATTTT
>TRBJ1-4|TRBD1|TRBV5-1|NA
CASSPGDRGHNEKLFF
TGCGCCAGCAGCCCGGGGGACAGGGGGCATAATGAAAAACTGTTTTTT
>TRBJ2-7|NA|TRBV28|NA
CASSYEVKMKTYEQYF
TGTGCCAGCAGTTACGAAGTTAAAATGAAAACCTACGAGCAGTACTTC
>TRBJ1-5|NA|TRBV19|large
CASSIVPAAVNQPQHF
TGTGCCAGTAGTATAGTCCCAGCGGCAGTCAATCAGCCCCAGCATTTT
>TRBJ2-5|NA|TRBV7-9|NA
CASSLVYF
TGTGCCAGCAGCCTGGTATACTTC